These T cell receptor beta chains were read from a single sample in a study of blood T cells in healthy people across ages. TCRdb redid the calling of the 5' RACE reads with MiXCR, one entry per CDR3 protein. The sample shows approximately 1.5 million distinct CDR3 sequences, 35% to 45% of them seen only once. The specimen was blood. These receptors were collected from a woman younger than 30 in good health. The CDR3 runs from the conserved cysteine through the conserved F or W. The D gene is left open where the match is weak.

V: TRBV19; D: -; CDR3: CASSQGHDYDGYTF
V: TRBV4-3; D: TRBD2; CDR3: CASSLETGLAGVTGELFF
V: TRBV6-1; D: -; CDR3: CASEIYLRAAYGYTF
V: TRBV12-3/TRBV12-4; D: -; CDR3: CASSLLTRGASVVRSYNEQFF
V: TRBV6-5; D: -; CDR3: CASSSSGTLYYEQYF
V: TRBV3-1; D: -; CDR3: CASSQAIGTYEQYF
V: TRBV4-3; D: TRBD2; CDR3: CASSQLLSGSPFF
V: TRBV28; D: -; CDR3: CASSLSRMGYNEQYF
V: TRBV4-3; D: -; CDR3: CASSQEKNQPQHF
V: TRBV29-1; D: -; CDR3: CSVTGQVSNEQYF
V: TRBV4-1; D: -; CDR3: CASSQELSISYEQYF
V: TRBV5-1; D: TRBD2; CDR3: CASSLSSGGGSYGQYF
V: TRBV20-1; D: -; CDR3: CSARDKGRGPNYGYTF
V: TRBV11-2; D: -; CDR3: CASSDSLRAGNYEQYF
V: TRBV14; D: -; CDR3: CASSQPPPAYEQFF
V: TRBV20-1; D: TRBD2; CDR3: CSAGTNLRRAYEQYF
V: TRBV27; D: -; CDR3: CAIRPLGSPLHF
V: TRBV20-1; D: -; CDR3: CSAGPDTSTDTQYF
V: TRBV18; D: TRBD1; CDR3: CASSSLDRGSGEAFF
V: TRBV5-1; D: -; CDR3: CASSTRDGTYEQYF
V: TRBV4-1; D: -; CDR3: CASSQGAPTTNEKLFF
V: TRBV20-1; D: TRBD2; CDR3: CSARDGTSGTNEQFF
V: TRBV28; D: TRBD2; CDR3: CASRLAESSYEQYF
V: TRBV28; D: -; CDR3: CASSVYKGQGYTF
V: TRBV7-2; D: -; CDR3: CASSLVRGEGHTF
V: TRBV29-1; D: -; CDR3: CSVYQDGHTF
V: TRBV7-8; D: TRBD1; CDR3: CASSMTGGASTDTQYF
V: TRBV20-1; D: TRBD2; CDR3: CSARVTSGYEQYF
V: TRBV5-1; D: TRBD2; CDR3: CASSLADGGMAGGNPYNEQFF
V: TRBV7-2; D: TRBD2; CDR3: CASSDRLAGTTRSNEQFF
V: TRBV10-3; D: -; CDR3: CAISESYRDRGDTQYF